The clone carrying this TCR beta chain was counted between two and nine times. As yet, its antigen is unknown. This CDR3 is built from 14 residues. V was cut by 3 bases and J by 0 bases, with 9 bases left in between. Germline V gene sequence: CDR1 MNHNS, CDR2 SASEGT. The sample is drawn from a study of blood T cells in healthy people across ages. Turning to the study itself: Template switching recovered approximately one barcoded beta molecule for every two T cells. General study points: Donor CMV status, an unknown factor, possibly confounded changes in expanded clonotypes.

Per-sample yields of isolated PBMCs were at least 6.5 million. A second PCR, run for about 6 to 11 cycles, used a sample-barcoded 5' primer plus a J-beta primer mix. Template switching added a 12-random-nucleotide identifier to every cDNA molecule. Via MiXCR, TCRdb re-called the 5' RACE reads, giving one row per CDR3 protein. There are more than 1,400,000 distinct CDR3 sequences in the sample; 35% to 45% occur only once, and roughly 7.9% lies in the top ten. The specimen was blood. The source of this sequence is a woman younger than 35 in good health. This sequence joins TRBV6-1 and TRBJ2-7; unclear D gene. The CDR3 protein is CASSEVLSSYEQYF. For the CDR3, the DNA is TGTGCCAGCAGTGAGGTCTTGAGCTCCTACGAGCAGTACTTC.